Presented here are 29 T cell receptor beta chains from one specimen sequenced in a study of T cells after yellow fever vaccination. TCRdb ran MiXCR on the 5' RACE reads and lists one entry per CDR3 protein. The data contain about 30,000 distinct CDR3 sequences, about 5% of them singletons. Specimen: CD8+ T cells sorted from PBMCs, collected 10 days after the yellow fever booster vaccination. All receptors come from a man aged 25-45 years who received the YFV17D yellow fever vaccine.

This clonotype was detected many times. The chain joins TRBV6-1 to TRBJ2-5, with TRBD1 matching over 9 bases. V shed 5 bases, J shed 4 bases, and the junction held 8 bases outside the gene matches. CDR1 is MNHNS, CDR2 SASEGT, per germline. The CDR3 extends over 15 amino acids. CDR3 sequence (DNA): TGTGCCAGCAGTCCGCCGGGACAGGGCGCAGAGACCCAGTACTTC. Translation gives CASSPPGQGAETQYF.

This clonotype was recorded at least ten times. The chain combines TRBV9 with TRBJ2-7, with D unclear. Looked up from germline, CDR1 is SGDLS and CDR2 is YYNGEE. The CDR3 has 12 residues. Trimming took 0 bases from V and 3 from J, leaving 4 bases between them. CDR3 in DNA: TGTGCCAGCAGCGTAGGGAACTACGAGCAGTACTTC. Its protein is CASSVGNYEQYF.

This clonotype showed up many times. The chain employs TRBV12-3 or TRBV12-4 and TRBJ2-7; TRBD1 or TRBD2 may be the D gene (5 bases each). The CDR3 runs 13 residues. Between the trimmed V and J ends, which lost 3 bases and 3 bases, there was a span of 9 bases. The CDR3 here is CASSFGTGYEQYF. CDR3 nucleotides: TGTGCCAGCAGTTTCGGGACCGGCTACGAGCAGTACTTC.

In the case of this clonotype: With a much larger clone just one base away, this may be a read error. The J gene is TRBJ2-5, the V gene TRBV30; no definite D call. Germline CDR1 reads GTSNPN; CDR2 reads SVGIG (reference sequence). CDR3 size: 14 residues. V shed 0 bases and J shed 8 bases, with 16 bases lying between them. The CDR3: CAWSVTHLLDTQYF. CDR3 bases: TGTGCCTGGAGTGTAACTCACCTGCTGGATACCCAGTACTTC.

This clonotype was picked up many times. The chain links TRBV25-1 to TRBJ2-7; 7 bases agree with TRBD1. CDR1 MGHDK and CDR2 SYGVNS come from the germline V gene. V lost 4 bases and J lost 6; bases outside the gene matches: 12. The CDR3 extends over 15 amino acids. In DNA, the CDR3 is TGTGCCAGCAGTGGAAAGGGACAGTTGATGGGCGAGCAGTACTTC. Amino acids: CASSGKGQLMGEQYF.

This clonotype came up many times. The V call is TRBV27, the J call TRBJ2-6; D gene ambiguous. The germline V and J ends were trimmed by 7 bases and 0 bases, with 4 bases remaining between them. This CDR3 contains 13 residues. The germline V gene has CDR1 MNHEY and CDR2 SMNVEV (reference sequence). CDR3: CASTPSGANVLTF. CDR3 DNA: TGTGCCAGCACCCCCTCTGGGGCCAACGTCCTGACTTTC.

This clonotype has ten or more counts. This chain connects TRBV14 to TRBJ2-3; no clear D. Germline V gives CDR1 SGHDN, CDR2 FVKESK. There are 11 residues in the CDR3. The V gene lost 2 bases and the J gene lost 7 bases, with 4 bases spanning the gap. In DNA, the CDR3 is TGTGCCAGCAGCCAAACACATACGCAGTATTTT. Translation: CASSQTHTQYF.

This clonotype was recorded many times. The chain employs TRBV12-3 or TRBV12-4 and TRBJ2-7, with D perhaps given as TRBD1 or TRBD2 (5 bases each). This CDR3 spans 13 amino acids. V lost 3 bases, J lost 3 bases, and 9 bases lay in between. The DNA for the CDR3 is TGTGCCAGCAGTTTTGAGGGGTTCTACGAGCAGTACTTC. It yields the protein CASSFEGFYEQYF.

This clonotype has at least ten counts. The genes are TRBV27 and TRBJ2-3, with 7 bases aligning to TRBD2. In germline, CDR1 is MNHEY, CDR2 SMNVEV (reference sequence). The CDR3 loop spans 14 amino acids. J was trimmed by 4 bases and V by 5 bases; bases with no gene match: 6. CDR3 sequence reads: CASSGGGRADTQYF. The DNA of the CDR3 is TGTGCCAGCAGTGGGGGGGGTCGGGCAGATACGCAGTATTTT.

This clonotype was counted ten times or more. The chain links TRBV6-6 to TRBJ2-7, with 7 nucleotides matching TRBD1. The CDR3 runs 16 residues. Trimming at V came to 7 bases and at J to 0 bases, leaving 12 bases not matched to a gene. Germline values: CDR1 MNHNY, CDR2 SVGAGI (reference sequence). CDR3 in DNA: TGTGCCAGCATCATCCCGACAGGGCGAAACTCCTACGAGCAGTACTTC. Translated, it gives CASIIPTGRNSYEQYF.

The sample holds many counts of this clonotype. The rearrangement links TRBV7-2 to TRBJ2-7; D may be TRBD1 (5 bases). V was trimmed by 0 bases and J by 0 bases, leaving 9 bases between them. The CDR3 has 15 residues. Germline CDR1 is SGHTA and CDR2 is FQGNSA. The CDR3 nucleotides are TGTGCCAGCAGCTTAGCGCAGACAGCCTCCTACGAGCAGTACTTC. The encoded protein is CASSLAQTASYEQYF.

Ten or more counts support this clonotype. The V and J genes are TRBV3-1 and TRBJ2-7, with D hard to call. Germline V gene data show CDR1 as LGHDT and CDR2 as YNNKEL (reference sequence). CDR3 length: 13 residues. V dropped 1 base and J dropped 3 bases, with 7 bases sitting between them. The CDR3 DNA sequence: TGTGCCAGCAGCCAAGGGAGTTTCTACGAGCAGTACTTC. This gives the protein CASSQGSFYEQYF.

The sample holds many counts of this clonotype. The V call is TRBV7-2, the J call TRBJ2-7; 8 bases line up with TRBD1. V was clipped by 1 base and J by 5 bases; unmatched bases: 10. Germline CDR1 is SGHTA and CDR2 is FQGNSA. The CDR3 is 16 residues long. The CDR3 bases are TGTGCCAGCAGCTTAGTAGAAAGGACAGGGATCAACGAGCAGTACTTC. Its translation is CASSLVERTGINEQYF.

This clonotype was counted ten times or more. The chain uses TRBV5-5 and TRBJ1-1; D possibly corresponds to TRBD1 (5 bases). This CDR3 region has 14 residues. Germline-derived CDR1 and CDR2 are SGHKS and YYEKEE (reference sequence). Trimming left V 3 bases short and J 3 bases short, with 12 bases between. This chain's CDR3 is CASSSIAGDTEAFF. DNA for the CDR3: TGTGCCAGCAGCTCCATAGCGGGGGACACTGAAGCTTTCTTT.

This clonotype has a count of ten or more. The gene calls are TRBV19 and TRBJ2-1; TRBD2 matches 9 bases. The CDR3 extends over 15 amino acids. Germline CDR1 and CDR2: LNHDA and SQIVND (reference sequence). J gave up 8 bases and V 10 bases, and 15 bases lay outside the gene matches. Here the CDR3 DNA reads TGTGCCACCGTTATTAGCGGGAGCGGATCCGATGAGCAGTTCTTC. Protein product: CATVISGSGSDEQFF.

Comments on this clonotype: A much larger clone lies one base from this, so it may be a read error. The chain uses TRBV2 and TRBJ2-5, with D possibly matching TRBD2 (6 bases). V was clipped by 8 bases and J by 9 bases, with 13 bases between them. The CDR3 loop spans 11 amino acids. Per germline, CDR1 SNHLY and CDR2 FYNNEI. As DNA, the CDR3 is TGTGCCAGCTCCAGGAGGGAGGCCCAGTACTTC. This encodes CASSRREAQYF.

This clonotype was seen at least ten times. V is TRBV5-6 and J is TRBJ2-5; D remains ambiguous. With 3 bases removed from V and 5 bases from J, the gap between germline ends came to 11 bases. Germline CDR1 SGHDT, CDR2 YYEEEE. There are 13 residues in the CDR3. The CDR3 is CASSWAAAETQYF. CDR3 DNA: TGTGCCAGCAGCTGGGCGGCAGCTGAGACCCAGTACTTC.

In its sample, this clonotype was seen many times. This chain joins TRBV6-6 and TRBJ2-3; D unresolved. CDR1 is MNHNY and CDR2 is SVGAGI in the germline V gene (reference sequence). The CDR3 length is 12 residues. V lost 6 bases, J lost 14 bases, and 18 bases lay in between. For the CDR3, the DNA is TGTGCCAGCAGCCCAGCTCAGAGTTCGGTGTATTTT. Protein sequence: CASSPAQSSVYF.

The V gene is TRBV5-1, the J gene TRBJ1-1; D is perhaps TRBD1 (6 bases). The CDR3 runs 15 residues. Germline V CDR1 and CDR2: SGHRS, YFSETQ. Trimming removed 2 bases from V and 3 bases from J, with 14 bases in between. The CDR3, as DNA: TGCGCCAGCAGCTTAAGGGGACAAATTTACACTGAAGCTTTCTTT. This codes for CASSLRGQIYTEAFF.

This clonotype was detected ten times or more. The J gene is TRBJ2-1, the V gene TRBV3-1, with D unresolved. Germline V gives CDR1 LGHDT, CDR2 YNNKEL (reference sequence). CDR3 length equals 15 residues. Deletions cut 0 bases from V and 6 bases from J, with 12 bases between. The CDR3 DNA reads TGTGCCAGCAGCCAAGATGGGTGGGTTCTCAATGAGCAGTTCTTC. Translation gives CASSQDGWVLNEQFF.

The sample holds many counts of this clonotype. The V call is TRBV7-6, the J call TRBJ2-1; D gene uncertain. Per germline, CDR1 SGHVS and CDR2 FNYEAQ. Trimming took 1 base from V and 10 from J, leaving 11 bases between them. The CDR3 spans 13 residues. Here the CDR3 DNA reads TGTGCCAGCAGCTTAGGGCCTAGTTCCGAGCAGTTCTTC. Its protein product is CASSLGPSSEQFF.

The rearrangement joins TRBV30 to TRBJ2-7; D is possibly TRBD2 (5 bases). Germline V gives CDR1 GTSNPN, CDR2 SVGIG (reference sequence). CDR3 length equals 12 residues. The V end lost 0 bases, the J end lost 6 bases, and 9 bases lay between the germline ends. The CDR3 protein is CAWSVGVAEQYF. The CDR3 bases are TGTGCCTGGAGTGTGGGAGTGGCCGAGCAGTACTTC.

This clonotype was counted ten times or more. The rearrangement joins TRBV7-9 to TRBJ2-7; D is perhaps TRBD1 or TRBD2 (5 bases each). The V gene's germline CDR1 is SEHNR and CDR2 FQNEAQ (reference sequence). Between the trimmed V and J ends, which lost 5 bases and 5 bases, there was a span of 16 bases. The CDR3 has 14 amino acids. The CDR3 loop reads CASSPAGRVDEQYF. The CDR3 bases are TGTGCCAGCAGCCCTGCGGGCAGGGTGGACGAGCAGTACTTC.

The table lists this clonotype with many counts. The rearrangement joins TRBV6-5 to TRBJ2-1; TRBD2 aligns across 7 bases. CDR1 and CDR2 from the germline V gene are MNHEY and SVGAGI. The CDR3 sequence is 15 residues long. Trimming cost V 6 bases and J 7 bases; bases outside gene matches: 12. In nucleotides, the CDR3 is TGTGCCAGCAGCCGTGCTAGCGGTTATAGGAATGAGCAGTTCTTC. Translation gives CASSRASGYRNEQFF.

This clonotype was counted at least ten times. The chain joins TRBV4-3 to TRBJ2-1; D is perhaps TRBD2 (5 bases). V was cut by 0 bases and J by 5 bases, with 8 bases left in between. CDR3 size: 14 residues. Germline CDR1 is LGHNA and CDR2 is YSLEER. CDR3 in amino acids: CASSQDMRDNEQFF. CDR3 sequence (DNA): TGCGCCAGCAGCCAAGATATGCGGGACAATGAGCAGTTCTTC.

A remark on this clonotype: A read error may be the cause here, since a much bigger clone is one base away. The rearrangement joins TRBV29-1 to TRBJ2-7; D is perhaps TRBD1 (6 bases). This CDR3 spans 14 amino acids. The V gene's germline CDR1 is SQVTM and CDR2 ANQGSEA. Trimming pared 2 bases from V and 1 base from J, leaving 12 bases between. DNA of the CDR3: TGCAGCGTTGAATGGGTGACAGGATCCTACGAGCAGTACTTC. This encodes CSVEWVTGSYEQYF.

This clonotype was seen repeatedly, ten times or more. The V gene is TRBV11-2, the J gene TRBJ2-2; D tentatively reads TRBD1 or TRBD2 (5 bases each). The CDR3 loop spans 16 amino acids. V gave up 5 bases and J gave up 0 bases, with 13 bases separating them. The V gene's germline CDR1 is SGHAT and CDR2 FQNNGV. CDR3 sequence reads: CASSGRDPPNTGELFF. DNA for the CDR3: TGTGCCAGCAGCGGCAGGGACCCGCCGAACACCGGGGAGCTGTTTTTT.

This clonotype was observed many times. This CDR3 is CASSLRDNYNEQFF. The DNA for the CDR3 is TGTGCCAGCAGCTTACGGGACAATTACAATGAGCAGTTCTTC. V usage is TRBV7-9 and J usage is TRBJ2-1, with D tentatively TRBD1 (6 bases). V gave up 2 bases and J gave up 4 bases, with 9 bases separating them. The length of the CDR3 is 14 residues. Germline V gives CDR1 SEHNR, CDR2 FQNEAQ (reference sequence).

This clonotype was seen repeatedly, ten times or more. The CDR3 sequence is CASSFSSGSNEQYF. The CDR3 region has the DNA TGTGCCAGCAGTTTCTCAAGCGGGAGTAACGAGCAGTACTTC. V and J are TRBV27 and TRBJ2-7; 8 bases line up with TRBD2. The CDR3 consists of 14 residues. Germline V lookup: CDR1 MNHEY, CDR2 SMNVEV (reference sequence). Losses at the gene ends were 3 bases for V and 5 bases for J; bases not matched to a gene: 6.